A selection of T cell receptor beta chains follows, all from one sample in a study of shared clonotypes between healthy human individuals. Clones were sequenced by immunoSEQ multiplex PCR, and TCRdb holds only the in-frame ones, with some missing. The repertoire holds 470,000 or so clones, with 81% as singletons. The sequenced material came from PBMCs. These receptors were taken from a woman between 40 and 50 years old in good health. Some clones in this sample may be carry-over from other donors' samples. CDR3s include the opening cysteine and the closing phenylalanine or tryptophan. The order of the fields is V gene, J gene, clone size, D gene, CDR3 length, CDR3 protein, CDR3 DNA. A D gene is named only where the DNA matches it firmly. Clone sizes are given selectively: once, few, many, or a class where the clone is expanded.

v_gene: TRBV28
j_gene: TRBJ2-7
abundance: .
d_gene: .
len: 14
CDR3aa: CASSLYGAVGEQYF
CDR3nt: TGTGCCAGCAGTTTATACGGGGCTGTGGGGGAGCAGTACTTC

v_gene: TRBV25-1
j_gene: TRBJ2-2
abundance: once
d_gene: TRBD1
len: 15
CDR3aa: CASSEFGQGRGELFF
CDR3nt: TGTGCCAGCAGTGAATTCGGACAGGGGCGCGGGGAGCTGTTTTTT

v_gene: TRBV7-8
j_gene: TRBJ1-2
abundance: .
d_gene: .
len: 15
CDR3aa: CASSLLGGRSYGYTF
CDR3nt: TGTGCCAGCAGCTTATTAGGGGGGCGATCCTATGGCTACACCTTC

v_gene: TRBV12-5
j_gene: TRBJ1-2
abundance: .
d_gene: .
len: 13
CDR3aa: CASGLYDVGVYTF
CDR3nt: TGTGCTAGTGGTTTGTACGACGTGGGGGTCTACACCTTC

v_gene: TRBV28
j_gene: TRBJ2-5
abundance: .
d_gene: .
len: 14
CDR3aa: CASSSRRGQETQYF
CDR3nt: TGTGCCAGCAGTTCCCGACGTGGGCAAGAGACCCAGTACTTC

v_gene: TRBV9
j_gene: TRBJ2-5
abundance: .
d_gene: TRBD2
len: 16
CDR3aa: CASSAGTSGLGETQYF
CDR3nt: TGTGCCAGCAGCGCCGGGACTAGCGGGCTAGGGGAGACCCAGTACTTC

v_gene: TRBV2
j_gene: TRBJ1-1
abundance: .
d_gene: TRBD1
len: 13
CDR3aa: CASSPNGQGRAFF
CDR3nt: TGTGCCAGCAGCCCAAACGGACAGGGCAGAGCTTTCTTT

v_gene: TRBV7-9
j_gene: TRBJ1-1
abundance: few
d_gene: .
len: 13
CDR3aa: CASSLMGGSEAFF
CDR3nt: TGTGCCAGCAGCTTAATGGGGGGCTCTGAAGCTTTCTTT

v_gene: TRBV9
j_gene: TRBJ2-5
abundance: many
d_gene: .
len: 12
CDR3aa: CASSVDQGTQYF
CDR3nt: TGTGCCAGCAGCGTGGATCAAGGGACCCAGTACTTC

v_gene: TRBV7-3
j_gene: TRBJ1-1
abundance: many
d_gene: .
len: 13
CDR3aa: CASSVIPRTEAFF
CDR3nt: TGTGCCAGCAGCGTCATTCCGAGGACTGAAGCTTTCTTT

v_gene: TRBV29-1
j_gene: TRBJ2-6
abundance: many
d_gene: .
len: 15
CDR3aa: CSVGQTYSGANVLTF
CDR3nt: TGCAGCGTTGGACAGACCTACTCTGGGGCCAACGTCCTGACTTTC

v_gene: TRBV7-8
j_gene: TRBJ1-4
abundance: .
d_gene: TRBD1
len: 16
CDR3aa: CASSLRQQGRNEKLFF
CDR3nt: TGTGCCAGCAGCTTAAGACAACAGGGGCGCAATGAAAAACTGTTTTTT

v_gene: TRBV18
j_gene: TRBJ1-2
abundance: many
d_gene: .
len: 13
CDR3aa: CASSPDRAHGYTF
CDR3nt: TGTGCCAGCTCCCCGGACCGAGCTCATGGCTACACCTTC

v_gene: TRBV6-6
j_gene: TRBJ1-1
abundance: .
d_gene: .
len: 13
CDR3aa: CASTTTENTEAFF
CDR3nt: TGTGCCAGCACCACTACGGAGAACACTGAAGCTTTCTTT

v_gene: TRBV9
j_gene: TRBJ2-1
abundance: once
d_gene: .
len: 15
CDR3aa: CASGPLAASYNEQFF
CDR3nt: TGTGCCAGCGGCCCTTTAGCGGCCTCCTACAATGAGCAGTTCTTC

v_gene: TRBV30
j_gene: TRBJ2-2
abundance: once
d_gene: .
len: 14
CDR3aa: CAWSSGVAGGELFF
CDR3nt: TGTGCCTGGAGTTCGGGCGTAGCTGGCGGGGAGCTGTTTTTT

v_gene: TRBV6-1
j_gene: TRBJ2-2
abundance: .
d_gene: .
len: 15
CDR3aa: CASSVSYPNTGELFF
CDR3nt: TGTGCCAGCAGTGTTTCTTACCCGAACACCGGGGAGCTGTTTTTT

v_gene: TRBV28
j_gene: TRBJ1-5
abundance: .
d_gene: .
len: 15
CDR3aa: CASTTTGSGDQPQHF
CDR3nt: TGTGCCAGCACAACAACAGGGAGTGGGGATCAGCCCCAGCATTTT

v_gene: TRBV28
j_gene: TRBJ2-7
abundance: .
d_gene: TRBD1
len: 16
CDR3aa: CASSSQFRDRVYEQYF
CDR3nt: TGTGCCAGCAGTTCACAGTTCCGGGACAGGGTCTACGAGCAGTACTTC

v_gene: TRBV18
j_gene: TRBJ2-7
abundance: .
d_gene: TRBD1
len: 16
CDR3aa: CASSPRGQGVESEQYF
CDR3nt: TGTGCCAGCTCACCTCGGGGACAGGGAGTAGAATCCGAGCAGTACTTC

v_gene: TRBV7-2
j_gene: TRBJ2-7
abundance: .
d_gene: .
len: 13
CDR3aa: CAGTVGCLYEQYF
CDR3nt: TGTGCCGGCACCGTAGGGTGTCTCTACGAGCAGTACTTC

v_gene: TRBV7-3
j_gene: TRBJ2-2
abundance: .
d_gene: .
len: 14
CDR3aa: CASSSGFGTGELFF
CDR3nt: TGTGCCAGCAGCTCGGGGTTCGGCACCGGGGAGCTGTTTTTT

v_gene: TRBV13
j_gene: TRBJ2-7
abundance: few
d_gene: .
len: 15
CDR3aa: CASSLGASGSYEQYF
CDR3nt: TGTGCCAGCAGCTTGGGGGCCTCCGGCTCCTACGAGCAGTACTTC

v_gene: TRBV6-6
j_gene: TRBJ2-5
abundance: .
d_gene: .
len: 13
CDR3aa: CAIGEQGGETQYF
CDR3nt: TGTGCCATCGGGGAACAGGGTGGGGAGACCCAGTACTTC

v_gene: TRBV19
j_gene: TRBJ1-1
abundance: .
d_gene: TRBD1
len: 17
CDR3aa: CASSIAPGQGVNTEAFF
CDR3nt: TGTGCCAGTAGTATAGCCCCGGGTCAGGGGGTGAACACTGAAGCTTTCTTT

v_gene: TRBV15
j_gene: TRBJ2-1
abundance: .
d_gene: .
len: 15
CDR3aa: CATSRDLTPYNEQFF
CDR3nt: TGTGCCACCAGCAGAGATCTAACGCCGTACAATGAGCAGTTCTTC

v_gene: TRBV7-8
j_gene: TRBJ2-1
abundance: .
d_gene: TRBD2
len: 18
CDR3aa: CASSLAPPSASGFNEQFF
CDR3nt: TGTGCCAGCAGCTTAGCCCCTCCCTCGGCTAGCGGGTTCAATGAGCAGTTCTTC

v_gene: TRBV19
j_gene: TRBJ1-5
abundance: .
d_gene: .
len: 13
CDR3aa: CASSRDSNQPQHF
CDR3nt: TGTGCCAGTAGTAGAGATAGCAATCAGCCCCAGCATTTT

v_gene: TRBV10-3
j_gene: TRBJ2-5
abundance: few
d_gene: .
len: 12
CDR3aa: CAISESIETQYF
CDR3nt: TGTGCCATCAGTGAGTCTATTGAGACCCAGTACTTC

v_gene: TRBV27
j_gene: TRBJ2-3
abundance: .
d_gene: .
len: 17
CDR3aa: CASSSRALNLHTDTQYF
CDR3nt: TGTGCCAGCAGTTCAAGGGCTCTAAACCTTCACACAGATACGCAGTATTTT

v_gene: TRBV28
j_gene: TRBJ2-3
abundance: .
d_gene: .
len: 12
CDR3aa: CASIGGRDTQYF
CDR3nt: TGTGCCAGCATTGGAGGGAGGGATACGCAGTATTTT

v_gene: TRBV7-3
j_gene: TRBJ2-6
abundance: .
d_gene: .
len: 18
CDR3aa: CASSLGQLTSSGANVLTF
CDR3nt: TGTGCCAGCAGCCTAGGCCAACTGACTAGCTCTGGGGCCAACGTCCTGACTTTC

v_gene: TRBV11-3
j_gene: TRBJ1-1
abundance: .
d_gene: .
len: 12
CDR3aa: CASVLWGTEAFF
CDR3nt: TGTGCCAGCGTCCTCTGGGGCACTGAAGCTTTCTTT

v_gene: TRBV7-9
j_gene: TRBJ2-1
abundance: .
d_gene: .
len: 12
CDR3aa: CASSLPFNEQFF
CDR3nt: TGTGCCAGCAGCCTACCCTTCAATGAGCAGTTCTTC

v_gene: TRBV5-1
j_gene: TRBJ1-2
abundance: once
d_gene: .
len: 16
CDR3aa: CASSQGQGTISYGYTF
CDR3nt: TGCGCCAGCAGCCAGGGACAAGGAACCATATCCTATGGCTACACCTTC

v_gene: TRBV7-2
j_gene: TRBJ2-7
abundance: .
d_gene: TRBD2
len: 14
CDR3aa: CASSRPGLAIEQYF
CDR3nt: TGTGCCAGCAGCCGGCCGGGACTAGCAATCGAGCAGTACTTC

v_gene: TRBV27
j_gene: TRBJ2-7
abundance: .
d_gene: .
len: 12
CDR3aa: CASPTASYEQYF
CDR3nt: TGTGCCAGTCCGACAGCCTCCTACGAGCAGTACTTC

v_gene: TRBV7-6
j_gene: TRBJ2-7
abundance: .
d_gene: .
len: 13
CDR3aa: CASSLSQSNEQYF
CDR3nt: TGTGCCAGCAGCTTATCGCAGTCCAACGAGCAGTACTTC

v_gene: TRBV6-5
j_gene: TRBJ2-5
abundance: .
d_gene: .
len: 14
CDR3aa: CASRRYREQETQYF
CDR3nt: TGTGCCAGCAGGCGGTACAGGGAGCAAGAGACCCAGTACTTC

v_gene: TRBV5-1
j_gene: TRBJ2-5
abundance: .
d_gene: .
len: 15
CDR3aa: CASSLSRGQEETQYF
CDR3nt: TGCGCCAGCAGCTTGTCGCGGGGGCAGGAAGAGACCCAGTACTTC

v_gene: TRBV7-9
j_gene: TRBJ2-2
abundance: .
d_gene: TRBD1
len: 19
CDR3aa: CASSQHPGAGGLNTGELFF
CDR3nt: TGTGCCAGCAGCCAACACCCCGGGGCAGGGGGCTTGAACACCGGGGAGCTGTTTTTT

v_gene: TRBV6-4
j_gene: TRBJ2-1
abundance: .
d_gene: TRBD2
len: 16
CDR3aa: CASSDSFTSGRNEQFF
CDR3nt: TGTGCCAGCAGTGACTCTTTCACTAGCGGCCGCAATGAGCAGTTCTTC

v_gene: TRBV6-1
j_gene: TRBJ2-2
abundance: .
d_gene: .
len: 14
CDR3aa: CASSRNKELGELFF
CDR3nt: TGTGCCAGCAGTCGAAACAAGGAGCTCGGGGAGCTGTTTTTT

v_gene: TRBV10-1
j_gene: TRBJ2-7
abundance: .
d_gene: .
len: 15
CDR3aa: CASSPGGTEYYEQYF
CDR3nt: TGCGCCAGCAGTCCGGGCGGGACAGAATACTACGAGCAGTACTTC

v_gene: TRBV6-4
j_gene: TRBJ2-2
abundance: .
d_gene: TRBD2
len: 14
CDR3aa: CASSAGVETGELFF
CDR3nt: TGTGCCAGCTCTGCGGGAGTGGAGACCGGGGAGCTGTTTTTT

v_gene: TRBV6-1
j_gene: TRBJ1-2
abundance: many
d_gene: .
len: 15
CDR3aa: CASSEQPGGDYGYTF
CDR3nt: TGTGCCAGCAGTGAACAACCCGGGGGAGACTATGGCTACACCTTC

v_gene: TRBV2
j_gene: TRBJ2-5
abundance: .
d_gene: TRBD2
len: 15
CDR3aa: CASSALGLAKETQYF
CDR3nt: TGTGCCAGCAGCGCATTGGGACTAGCGAAAGAGACCCAGTACTTC

v_gene: TRBV7-7
j_gene: TRBJ2-3
abundance: few
d_gene: TRBD2
len: 15
CDR3aa: CASSFGSGATDTQYF
CDR3nt: TGTGCTAGCAGCTTTGGTAGCGGGGCCACAGATACGCAGTATTTT

v_gene: TRBV11-3
j_gene: TRBJ2-1
abundance: .
d_gene: .
len: 15
CDR3aa: CASSLDAAHYNEQFF
CDR3nt: TGTGCCAGCAGCTTAGACGCTGCGCACTACAATGAGCAGTTCTTC